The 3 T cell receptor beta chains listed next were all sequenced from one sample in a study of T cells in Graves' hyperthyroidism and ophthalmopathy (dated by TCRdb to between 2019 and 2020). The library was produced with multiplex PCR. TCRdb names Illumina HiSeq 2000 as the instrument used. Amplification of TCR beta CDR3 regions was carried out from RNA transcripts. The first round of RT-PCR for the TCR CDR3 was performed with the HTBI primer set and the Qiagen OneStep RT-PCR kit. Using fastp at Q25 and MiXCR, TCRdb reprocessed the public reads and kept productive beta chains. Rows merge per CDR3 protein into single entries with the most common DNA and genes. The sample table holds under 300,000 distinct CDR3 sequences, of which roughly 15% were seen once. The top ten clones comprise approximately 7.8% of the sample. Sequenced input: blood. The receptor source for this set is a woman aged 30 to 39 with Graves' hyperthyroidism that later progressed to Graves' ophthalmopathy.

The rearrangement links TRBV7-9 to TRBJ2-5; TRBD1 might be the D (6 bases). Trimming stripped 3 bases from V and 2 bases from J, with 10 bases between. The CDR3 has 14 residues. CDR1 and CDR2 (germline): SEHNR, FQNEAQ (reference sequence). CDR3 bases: TGTGCCAGCAGCTTGGGGGACATTCAAGAGACCCAGTACTTC. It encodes CASSLGDIQETQYF.

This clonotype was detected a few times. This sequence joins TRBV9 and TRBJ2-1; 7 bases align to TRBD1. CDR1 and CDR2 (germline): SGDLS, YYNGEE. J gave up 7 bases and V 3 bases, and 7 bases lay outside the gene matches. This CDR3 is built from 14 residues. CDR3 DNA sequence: TGTGCCAGCAGCGCCACCCCACAGGGGAATGAGCAGTTCTTC. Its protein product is CASSATPQGNEQFF.

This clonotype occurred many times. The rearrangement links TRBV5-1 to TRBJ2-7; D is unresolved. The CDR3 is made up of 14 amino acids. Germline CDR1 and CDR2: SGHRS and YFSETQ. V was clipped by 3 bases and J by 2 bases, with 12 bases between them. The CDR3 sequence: CASSSQVGPYEQYF. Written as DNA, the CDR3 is TGCGCCAGCAGCTCTCAGGTCGGCCCCTACGAGCAGTACTTC.